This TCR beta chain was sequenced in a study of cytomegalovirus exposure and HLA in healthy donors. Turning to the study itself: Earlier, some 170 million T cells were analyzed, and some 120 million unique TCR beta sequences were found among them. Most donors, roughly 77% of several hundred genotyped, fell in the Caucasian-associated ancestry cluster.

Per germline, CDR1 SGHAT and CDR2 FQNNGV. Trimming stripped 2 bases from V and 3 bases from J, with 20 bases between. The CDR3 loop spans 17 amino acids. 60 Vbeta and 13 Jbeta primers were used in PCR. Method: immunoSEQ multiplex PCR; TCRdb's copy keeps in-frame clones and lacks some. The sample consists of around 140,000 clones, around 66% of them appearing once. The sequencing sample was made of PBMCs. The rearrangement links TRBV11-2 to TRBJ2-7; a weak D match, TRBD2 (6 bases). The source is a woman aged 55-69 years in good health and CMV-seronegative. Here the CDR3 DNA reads TGTGCCAGCAGCTTATACGGCGGGTCTCAAGCGGGCTACGAGCAGTACTTC. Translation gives CASSLYGGSQAGYEQYF.